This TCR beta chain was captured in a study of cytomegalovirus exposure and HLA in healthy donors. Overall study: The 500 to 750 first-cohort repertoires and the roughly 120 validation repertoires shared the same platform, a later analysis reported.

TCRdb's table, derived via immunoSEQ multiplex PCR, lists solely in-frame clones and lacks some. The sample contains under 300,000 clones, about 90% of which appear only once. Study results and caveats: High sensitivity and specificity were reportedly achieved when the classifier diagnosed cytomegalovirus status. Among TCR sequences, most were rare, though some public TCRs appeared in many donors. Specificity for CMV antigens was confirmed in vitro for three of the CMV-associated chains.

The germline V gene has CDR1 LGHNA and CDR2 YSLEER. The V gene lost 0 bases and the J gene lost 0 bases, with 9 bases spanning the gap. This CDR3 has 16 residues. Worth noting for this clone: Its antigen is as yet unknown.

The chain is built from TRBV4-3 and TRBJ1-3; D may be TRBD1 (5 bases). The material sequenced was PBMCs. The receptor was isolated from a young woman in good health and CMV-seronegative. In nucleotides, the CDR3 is TGCGCCAGCAGCCAAGATGGGGACTTCTCTGGAAACACCATATATTTT. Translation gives CASSQDGDFSGNTIYF.